One and the same sample provided the 20 T cell receptor beta chains below, sequenced in a study of identical twins' blood T cells (dated by TCRdb to the early 2010s). The library came from 5' RACE. Sequencing was carried out with an Illumina Genome Analyzer IIx. The public reads were quality trimmed at Q25 with fastp and then assembled into clones with MiXCR by TCRdb, keeping productive beta chains. Entries are consolidated by CDR3 protein sequence, retaining the most common genes and DNA. The sample includes a few hundred thousand distinct CDR3 sequences, with under 30% observed a single time. Clones ranked in the top ten supply roughly 5.5% of the sample. The sequencing input was PBMCs. Source of these receptors: a woman between 18 and 50 years old in good health.

Regarding this clonotype: Its ends do not fully match the called genes, so a read error is possible. This chain links TRBV27 with TRBJ2-1; D is perhaps TRBD2 (5 bases). Germline CDR1 reads MNHEY; CDR2 reads SMNVEV (reference sequence). The CDR3 runs 13 residues. The CDR3 DNA is TGTGCCAGCAGTCTCCGAGGGTACAATAAGCAGTTCTTC. Encoded protein: CASSLRGYNKQFF.

The chain couples TRBV29-1 to TRBJ1-1; D is unclear. The CDR3 covers 12 residues. The V end was cut by 7 bases, the J end by 6 bases, with 15 bases between. CDR1 is SQVTM and CDR2 is ANQGSEA in the germline V gene. In DNA, the CDR3 is TGCAGCGGTGGGCCCCCGAGGGCTGAAGCTTTCTTT. Translating it yields CSGGPPRAEAFF.

The rearrangement links TRBV7-2 to TRBJ2-4, with D tentatively TRBD1 or TRBD2 (6 bases each). V was shortened by 4 bases and J by 2 bases, with 15 bases between the two germline ends. The length of the CDR3 is 16 residues. Germline assignment: CDR1 SGHTA and CDR2 FQGNSA. CDR3 sequence reads: CASSSRGDITKNIQYF. CDR3 nucleotide sequence: TGTGCCAGCAGCTCTAGGGGGGATATTACCAAAAACATTCAGTACTTC.

Turning to this clonotype: An end of the junction differs from the germline gene, which may be a read error. The V and J genes are TRBV10-3 and TRBJ1-5; no clear D. The CDR3 runs to 13 residues. From germline, CDR1 is ENHRY and CDR2 SYGVKD. CDR3 sequence: CAVSAVEDQPQHF. DNA of the CDR3: TGTGCCGTCAGTGCCGTGGAGGATCAGCCCCAGCATTTT.

The genes are TRBV20-1 and TRBJ1-5, with D possibly matching TRBD1 (6 bases). CDR3 size: 12 residues. V lost 5 bases, J lost 5 bases, and 10 bases lay in between. CDR1 and CDR2 (germline): DFQATT, SNEGSKA (reference sequence). The CDR3 is CSARRQDQPQHF. DNA of the CDR3: TGCAGTGCTCGGAGACAGGATCAGCCCCAGCATTTT.

The chain recombines TRBV7-9 with TRBJ1-4, with a tentative D call TRBD1 (6 bases). CDR3 length equals 15 residues. Germline loops: CDR1 SEHNR, CDR2 FQNEAQ (reference sequence). Between the trimmed V and J ends, which lost 2 bases and 6 bases, there was a span of 13 bases. The CDR3 here is CASSLTGALDEKLFF. CDR3 nucleotide sequence: TGTGCCAGCAGCTTAACGGGGGCTTTGGATGAAAAACTGTTTTTT.

This chain joins TRBV7-9 and TRBJ1-1; D gene uncertain. Deletions cut 7 bases from V and 5 bases from J, with 17 bases between. This CDR3 is 14 amino acids long. Germline V CDR1 and CDR2: SEHNR, FQNEAQ (reference sequence). The CDR3: CASTLVGEKTEAFF. In DNA, the CDR3 is TGTGCCAGCACCCTAGTCGGGGAAAAGACTGAAGCTTTCTTT.

The chain combines TRBV19 with TRBJ2-5, with TRBD2 as a possible D gene (5 bases). Trimming pared 8 bases from V and 4 bases from J, leaving 14 bases between. Germline V gene sequence: CDR1 LNHDA, CDR2 SQIVND (reference sequence). The length of the CDR3 is 13 residues. For the CDR3, the DNA is TGTGCCAGTTCGAGACTAAGAGGAGAGACCCAGTACTTC. This codes for CASSRLRGETQYF.

The V call is TRBV7-9, the J call TRBJ1-4, with TRBD1 identical over 8 bases. The CDR3 is 17 amino acids. The germline V gene has CDR1 SEHNR and CDR2 FQNEAQ (reference sequence). V trimming: 2 bases; J trimming: 0 bases; junction bases outside the gene matches: 5. Here the CDR3 reads CASSLRDRTSTNEKLFF. CDR3 nucleotides: TGTGCCAGCAGCTTAAGGGACAGGACTTCAACTAATGAAAAACTGTTTTTT.

This clonotype was counted ten times or more. The rearrangement links TRBV20-1 to TRBJ1-2; D ambiguous. The CDR3 has 14 amino acids. Germline CDR1 and CDR2: DFQATT and SNEGSKA (reference sequence). V lost 0 bases, J lost 2 bases, and 10 bases lay in between. The CDR3 loop reads CSAREEAGNYGYTF. The DNA of the CDR3 is TGCAGTGCTAGAGAGGAAGCAGGAAACTATGGCTACACCTTC.

For the CDR3, the DNA is TGCAGTGCTGCATCGGGGGAGGACACTGAAGCTTTCTTT. The encoded protein is CSAASGEDTEAFF. This chain joins TRBV20-1 and TRBJ1-1; maybe TRBD1 (5 bases). CDR1 is DFQATT, CDR2 SNEGSKA, per germline (reference sequence). This CDR3 has 13 residues. The V end was cut by 5 bases, the J end by 3 bases, with 13 bases between.

This clonotype appeared many times. Here the CDR3 reads CASRRADGGLSTEAFF. The DNA for the CDR3 is TGCGCCAGCAGGCGCGCAGATGGGGGGTTGAGCACTGAAGCTTTCTTT. The chain uses TRBV5-1 and TRBJ1-1; maybe TRBD1 (5 bases). Germline V gene sequence: CDR1 SGHRS, CDR2 YFSETQ. This CDR3 comprises 16 residues. Trimming left V 5 bases short and J 4 bases short, with 21 bases between.

This clonotype was observed a few times. The J gene is TRBJ1-3, the V gene TRBV19; D is unclear. This CDR3 spans 15 amino acids. Germline assignment: CDR1 LNHDA and CDR2 SQIVND (reference sequence). V shed 1 base and J shed 0 bases, with 7 bases lying between them. Here the CDR3 reads CASSIGRNSGNTIYF. CDR3 sequence (DNA): TGTGCCAGTAGTATAGGACGGAACTCTGGAAACACCATATATTTT. Based on the CDR3 plus reference TRBV19 and TRBJ1-3, the full variable domain is DGGITQSPKYLFRKEGQNVTLSCEQNLNHDAMYWYRQDPGQGLRLIYYSQIVNDFQKGDIAEGYSVSREKKESFPLTVTSAQKNPTAFYLCASSIGRNSGNTIYFGEGSWLTVV.

This clonotype showed up many times. The rearrangement links TRBV6-1 to TRBJ1-5; D gene uncertain. The V end lost 7 bases, the J end lost 9 bases, and 16 bases lay between the germline ends. The length of the CDR3 is 13 residues. Germline CDR1 and CDR2: MNHNS and SASEGT. This CDR3 reads CASNSGEARPQHF. The CDR3 DNA follows: TGTGCCAGCAATAGTGGGGAGGCCCGGCCCCAGCATTTT.

This clonotype has a handful of counts. The chain couples TRBV12-3 or TRBV12-4 to TRBJ2-2, with D unclear. Trimming removed 2 bases from V and 2 bases from J, with 6 bases in between. The CDR3 has 14 amino acids. The CDR3 DNA reads as TGTGCCAGCAGTTTAAGGTCAAACACCGGGGAGCTGTTTTTT. Encoded protein: CASSLRSNTGELFF.

This clonotype was seen at least ten times. This chain links TRBV12-3 or TRBV12-4 with TRBJ1-5; D unclear. This CDR3 is built from 13 residues. V lost 9 bases to trimming and J lost 2 bases, with 11 bases between them. The CDR3: CASSSIGNQPQHF. Here the CDR3 DNA reads TGTGCCAGTTCGTCCATTGGCAATCAGCCCCAGCATTTT.

V usage is TRBV27 and J usage is TRBJ1-2; no firm D call. The CDR3 is made up of 13 amino acids. Germline CDR1 and CDR2: MNHEY and SMNVEV (reference sequence). V was cut by 7 bases and J by 5 bases, with 14 bases left in between. The CDR3 DNA sequence: TGTGCCAGCATGTATGCAGGCGGATATGGCTACACCTTC. This translates into CASMYAGGYGYTF.

The chain employs TRBV20-1 and TRBJ1-5; D is perhaps TRBD1 (6 bases). CDR1 DFQATT and CDR2 SNEGSKA come from the germline V gene (reference sequence). The CDR3 length is 15 residues. V lost 2 bases and J 4 bases, leaving 15 bases between the germline ends. In DNA, the CDR3 is TGCAGTGCTAGACCCCTAGGAGGGGGGAATCAGCCCCAGCATTTT. Translating gives CSARPLGGGNQPQHF.

In this sample, this clonotype turned up a few times. The chain joins TRBV25-1 to TRBJ1-1; no firm D call. Trimming left V 5 bases short and J 2 bases short, with 3 bases between. Per germline, CDR1 MGHDK and CDR2 SYGVNS. This CDR3 is built from 11 residues. CDR3 residues: CASSINTEAFF. CDR3 nucleotide sequence: TGTGCCAGCAGTATTAACACTGAAGCTTTCTTT.

The chain carries TRBV7-9 and TRBJ1-2; no clear D gene. V was trimmed by 4 bases and J by 3 bases, leaving 6 bases between them. The CDR3 contains 12 residues. CDR1 SEHNR and CDR2 FQNEAQ come from the germline V gene (reference sequence). The CDR3: CASSSTYYGYTF. CDR3 in DNA: TGTGCCAGCAGCTCGACCTACTATGGCTACACCTTC.